This TCR beta chain was recovered during a study of identical twins. Study-level findings and limits: It was possible that invariant MAIT and iNKT cells partly confounded the zero-insertion analyses. Models underestimated out-of-frame TCR alpha sharing in monozygotic twins. For cord blood, abundant beta clonotypes had fewer insertions, unlike memory repertoires, which showed none.

Concerning this clonotype itself: Its target is unknown.

V was pared by 7 bases and J by 3 bases, with 15 bases between. Germline values: CDR1 ENHRY, CDR2 SYGVKD. This CDR3 has 14 residues. Template switching added a universal primer binding site, and final cDNA carried unique molecular identifiers. TCRdb reanalysed the 5' RACE reads using MiXCR and keeps one entry per CDR3 protein. In the table there are some 1,600,000 distinct CDR3 sequences, roughly a third of which are singletons. The receptor's source is a newborn girl in good health. The chain joins TRBV10-3 to TRBJ1-1; D uncertain. Sequencing was performed on cord blood. For the CDR3, the DNA is TGTGCCATCAAGGGTCAACCCCGGGACACTGAAGCTTTCTTT. Translation gives CAIKGQPRDTEAFF.